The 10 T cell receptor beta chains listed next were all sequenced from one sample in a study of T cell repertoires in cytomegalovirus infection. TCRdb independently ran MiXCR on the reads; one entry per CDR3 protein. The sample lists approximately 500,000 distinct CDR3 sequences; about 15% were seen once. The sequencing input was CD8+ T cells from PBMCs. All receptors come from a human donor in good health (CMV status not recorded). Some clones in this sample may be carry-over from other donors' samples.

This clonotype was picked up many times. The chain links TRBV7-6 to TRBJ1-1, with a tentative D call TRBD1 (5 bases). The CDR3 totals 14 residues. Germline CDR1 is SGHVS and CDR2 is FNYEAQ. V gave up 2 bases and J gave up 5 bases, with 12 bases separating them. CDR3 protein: CASSLTGEGTEAFF. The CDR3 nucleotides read TGTGCCAGCAGCTTAACGGGAGAGGGGACTGAAGCTTTCTTT. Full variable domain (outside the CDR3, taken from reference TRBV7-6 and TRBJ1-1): GAGVSQSPRYKVTKRGQDVALRCDPISGHVSLYWYRQALGQGPEFLTYFNYEAQQDKSGLPNDRFSAERPEGSISTLTIQRTEQRDSAMYRCASSLTGEGTEAFFGQGTRLTVV.

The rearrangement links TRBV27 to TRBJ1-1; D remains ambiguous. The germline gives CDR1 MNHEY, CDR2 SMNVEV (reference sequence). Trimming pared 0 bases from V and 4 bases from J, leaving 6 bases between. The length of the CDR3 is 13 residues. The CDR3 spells CASSLSLPTEAFF. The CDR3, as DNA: TGTGCCAGCAGTTTATCATTGCCCACTGAAGCTTTCTTT.

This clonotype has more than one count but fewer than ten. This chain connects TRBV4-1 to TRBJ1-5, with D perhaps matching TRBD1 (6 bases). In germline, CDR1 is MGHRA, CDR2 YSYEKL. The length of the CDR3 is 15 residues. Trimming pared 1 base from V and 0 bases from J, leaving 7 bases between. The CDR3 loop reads CASSQGDNSNQPQHF. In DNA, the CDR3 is TGCGCCAGCAGCCAAGGGGACAATAGCAATCAGCCCCAGCATTTT.

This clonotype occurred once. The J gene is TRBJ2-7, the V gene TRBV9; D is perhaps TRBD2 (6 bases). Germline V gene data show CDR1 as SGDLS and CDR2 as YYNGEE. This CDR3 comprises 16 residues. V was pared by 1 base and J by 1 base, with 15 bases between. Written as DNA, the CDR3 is TGTGCCAGCAGCGTAAGCCGGGACTTGACTTCCTACGAGCAGTACTTC. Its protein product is CASSVSRDLTSYEQYF.

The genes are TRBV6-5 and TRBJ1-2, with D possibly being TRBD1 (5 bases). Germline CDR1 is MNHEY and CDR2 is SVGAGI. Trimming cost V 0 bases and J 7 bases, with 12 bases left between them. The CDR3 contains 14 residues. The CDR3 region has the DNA TGTGCCAGCAGTTACTCGGAGGGGCTTAGTGGCTACACCTTC. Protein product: CASSYSEGLSGYTF.

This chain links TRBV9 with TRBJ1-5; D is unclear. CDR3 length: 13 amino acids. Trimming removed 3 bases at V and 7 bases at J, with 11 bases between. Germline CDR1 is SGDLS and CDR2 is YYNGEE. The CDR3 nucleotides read TGTGCCAGCAGCGGCCCGGCCGGCCAGCCCCAGCATTTT. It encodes CASSGPAGQPQHF.

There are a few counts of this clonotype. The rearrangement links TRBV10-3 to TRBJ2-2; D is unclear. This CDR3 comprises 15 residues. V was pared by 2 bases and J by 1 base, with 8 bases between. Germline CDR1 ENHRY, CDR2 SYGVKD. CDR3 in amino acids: CAISEPTLNTGELFF. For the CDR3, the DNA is TGTGCCATCAGTGAGCCCACACTGAACACCGGGGAGCTGTTTTTT.

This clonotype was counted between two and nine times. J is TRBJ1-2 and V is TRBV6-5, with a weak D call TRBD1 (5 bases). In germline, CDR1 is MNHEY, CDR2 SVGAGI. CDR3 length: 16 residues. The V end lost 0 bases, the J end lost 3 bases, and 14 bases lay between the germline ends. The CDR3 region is CASSYSSQGLDYGYTF. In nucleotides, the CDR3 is TGTGCCAGCAGTTACTCCTCCCAGGGATTGGACTATGGCTACACCTTC.

The CDR3 is CASSLGEGTILSQHF. CDR3 bases: TGTGCCAGCAGTTTAGGGGAGGGGACGATCTTATCCCAGCATTTT. The V and J genes are TRBV12-3 or TRBV12-4 and TRBJ1-5, with D possibly being TRBD1 (5 bases). This CDR3 is 15 amino acids long. Trimming removed 1 base at V and 11 bases at J, with 18 bases between.

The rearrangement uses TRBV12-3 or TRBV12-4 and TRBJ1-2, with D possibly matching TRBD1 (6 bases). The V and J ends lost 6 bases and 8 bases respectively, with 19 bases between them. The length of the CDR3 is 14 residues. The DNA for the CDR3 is TGTGCCAGCAGCCGAAGAACAGGGAGTAAGGGCTACACCTTC. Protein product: CASSRRTGSKGYTF.